The T cell receptor (beta chain) under discussion was sequenced for a study of blood T cell repertoires in COVID-19. The overall study: The United States, Italy and Spain supplied acute and convalescent COVID-19 samples. T cells, B-cell-depleted T cells, or PBMCs provided the cDNA or gDNA that served as material.

Original data processing: Quantification of nucleated cells was approximated via reference gene primer amplification. Generated by immunoSEQ multiplex PCR, the TCRdb table keeps only in-frame clones and is missing some. D and trimming come from the DNA, and the V and J calls and clone size come from that table. This sample has approximately 350,000 clones, with around 92% found just once. There are 13 residues in the CDR3. The chain links TRBV21-1 to TRBJ2-7; TRBD1, the D gene given by the table, was not confirmed from the DNA. TRBV21-1 is a pseudogene. Sequencing was performed on peripheral blood. This clonotype was obtained from a man in his forties with acute or convalescent COVID-19. The CDR3 DNA follows: TGTGCCAGCAGAGGGGCAGCTTCCTACGAGCAGTACTTC. Translating it yields CASRGAASYEQYF.